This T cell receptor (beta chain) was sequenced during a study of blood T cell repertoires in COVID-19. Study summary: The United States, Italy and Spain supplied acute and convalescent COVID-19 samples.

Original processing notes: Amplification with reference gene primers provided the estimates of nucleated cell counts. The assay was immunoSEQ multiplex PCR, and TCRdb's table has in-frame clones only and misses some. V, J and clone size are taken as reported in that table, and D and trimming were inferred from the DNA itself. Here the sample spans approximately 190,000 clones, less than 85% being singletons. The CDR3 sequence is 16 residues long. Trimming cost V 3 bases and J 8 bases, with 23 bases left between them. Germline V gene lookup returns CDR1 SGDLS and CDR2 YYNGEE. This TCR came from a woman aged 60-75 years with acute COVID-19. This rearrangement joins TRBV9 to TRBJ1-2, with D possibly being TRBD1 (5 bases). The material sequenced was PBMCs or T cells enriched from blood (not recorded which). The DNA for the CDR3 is TGTGCCAGCAGCGCAGGAGTGTTCAGGGCAAGGGAAGGCTACACCTTC. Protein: CASSAGVFRAREGYTF.